The rows below give T cell receptor beta chains drawn from one sample of a study of blood T cell repertoires in COVID-19. This table comes from immunoSEQ multiplex PCR, and its TCRdb copy is limited to in-frame clones, with some not included. The table records under 250,000 clones, approximately 90% of them present only once. The material sequenced was PBMCs or T cells enriched from blood (not recorded which). The receptors originated from a woman aged 30 to 39 with acute COVID-19. Each CDR3 is given with its conserved first and last residue. Fields, in order: D gene, V gene, clone size, J gene, CDR3 DNA, CDR3 protein. A D gene is named only where the DNA matches it firmly. The listing skips clone size in some rows; elsewhere it reads once, few, many or a size class.

D: TRBD2; V: TRBV3-1/TRBV3-2; size: .; J: TRBJ2-5; DNA: TGTGCCAGCAGCCAATTGGGGACTAGGGCGTCGGAGACCCAGTACTTC; CDR3: CASSQLGTRASETQYF
D: TRBD1; V: TRBV4-1; size: .; J: TRBJ2-1; DNA: TGCGCCAGCAGCCCCTTGGACAGGGGCGGTCTCAATGAGCAGTTCTTC; CDR3: CASSPLDRGGLNEQFF
D: TRBD1; V: TRBV7-8; size: .; J: TRBJ2-5; DNA: TGTGCCAGCAGCAGGACAGGGGGTTCCCAAGAGACCCAGTACTTC; CDR3: CASSRTGGSQETQYF
D: TRBD1; V: TRBV11-2; size: few; J: TRBJ2-2; DNA: TGTGCCAGCAGCTCCTCCGGGACAGGTATCCCCGGGGAGCTGTTTTTT; CDR3: CASSSSGTGIPGELFF
D: TRBD1; V: TRBV5-5; size: .; J: TRBJ1-2; DNA: TGTGCCAGCAGCTACCGACTCTTACAGGGGGCAGGTGGCTACACCTTC; CDR3: CASSYRLLQGAGGYTF
D: .; V: TRBV6-5; size: .; J: TRBJ1-5; DNA: TGTGCCAGCAGTTTCAGATCAGTTAATCAGCCCCAGCATTTT; CDR3: CASSFRSVNQPQHF
D: .; V: TRBV6-1; size: .; J: TRBJ2-5; DNA: TGTGCCAGCAGTGTTCCCTTCAGCTCCGCTGGGGCAGAGACCCAGTACTTC; CDR3: CASSVPFSSAGAETQYF
D: .; V: TRBV12-5; size: .; J: TRBJ1-3; DNA: TGTGCTAGTGGTGTTACCGGCAGGGCTGGAAACACCATATATTTT; CDR3: CASGVTGRAGNTIYF
D: .; V: TRBV10-2; size: .; J: TRBJ1-1; DNA: TGCGCCAGCAGTGTCGGGTTGAACGCTGAAGCTTTCTTT; CDR3: CASSVGLNAEAFF
D: TRBD1; V: TRBV5-1; size: .; J: TRBJ1-3; DNA: TGCGCCAGCAGAACAGGGGGTGCTGGAAACACCATATATTTT; CDR3: CASRTGGAGNTIYF
D: TRBD1; V: TRBV7-6; size: few; J: TRBJ2-7; DNA: TGTGCCAGCAGCTCCCTCCGGACAGGTTACGAGCAGTACTTC; CDR3: CASSSLRTGYEQYF
D: .; V: TRBV20-1; size: .; J: TRBJ1-2; DNA: TGCAGTGCTGCAGGGGCCGGTGGCTACACCTTC; CDR3: CSAAGAGGYTF
D: TRBD1; V: TRBV6-2/TRBV6-3; size: .; J: TRBJ1-5; DNA: TGTGCCAGCAGTTACTCGCAGACAGGGGAGCCCCAGCATTTT; CDR3: CASSYSQTGEPQHF
D: TRBD1; V: TRBV25-1; size: .; J: TRBJ2-7; DNA: TGTGCCAGCAGTGAAGACAGGGGGATCCACGAGCAGTACTTC; CDR3: CASSEDRGIHEQYF
D: .; V: TRBV7-6; size: .; J: TRBJ2-7; DNA: TGTGCCAGCAGTCTCAGCTCCTACGAGCAGTACTTC; CDR3: CASSLSSYEQYF
D: TRBD1; V: TRBV3-1/TRBV3-2; size: .; J: TRBJ2-7; DNA: TGTGCCAGCAGCCAAGTTCAGGGGGCCTACGAGCAGTACTTC; CDR3: CASSQVQGAYEQYF
D: .; V: TRBV5-1; size: .; J: TRBJ2-1; DNA: TGCGCCAGCAGCTTGGACACCCAGGGGAACAATGAGCAGTTCTTC; CDR3: CASSLDTQGNNEQFF
D: .; V: TRBV5-1; size: .; J: TRBJ1-2; DNA: TGCGCCAGCAGCTTGCCGCGTGGAGGGAAGGGCTACACCTTC; CDR3: CASSLPRGGKGYTF
D: TRBD1; V: TRBV5-5; size: .; J: TRBJ1-1; DNA: TGTGCCAGCAGCTTCCACCAGGGACAGCAGGTTAGCACTGAAGCTTTCTTT; CDR3: CASSFHQGQQVSTEAFF
D: TRBD1; V: TRBV5-4; size: .; J: TRBJ1-2; DNA: TGTGCCAGCAGCTTGGTCGGGACAGGGGGTTATGGCTACACCTTC; CDR3: CASSLVGTGGYGYTF
D: .; V: TRBV7-8; size: .; J: TRBJ1-5; DNA: TGTGCCAGCAGCTTTTGGGAGAATCAGCCCCAGCATTTT; CDR3: CASSFWENQPQHF
D: TRBD2; V: TRBV7-9; size: .; J: TRBJ2-5; DNA: TGTGCCAGCAGCCCGTGGACTAGCGGGAAAGAGACCCAGTACTTC; CDR3: CASSPWTSGKETQYF
D: .; V: TRBV18; size: .; J: TRBJ1-2; DNA: TGTGCCAGCTCAACGCAGGGTGGTGATGGCTACACCTTC; CDR3: CASSTQGGDGYTF
D: TRBD1; V: TRBV7-9; size: .; J: TRBJ2-1; DNA: TGTGCCAGCAGCCCTAGGACAGGGGATGGGCACAATGAGCAGTTCTTC; CDR3: CASSPRTGDGHNEQFF
D: .; V: TRBV27; size: .; J: TRBJ1-1; DNA: TGTGCCAGCAGTTTCTACCCGAACACTGAAGCTTTCTTT; CDR3: CASSFYPNTEAFF
D: .; V: TRBV27; size: .; J: TRBJ2-2; DNA: TGTGCCAGCAGCCCCTTGAACACCGGGGAGCTGTTTTTT; CDR3: CASSPLNTGELFF
D: TRBD1; V: TRBV7-6; size: .; J: TRBJ2-7; DNA: TGTGCCAGCAGCTTAATGAGACAGGGGGTCTACGAGCAGTACTTC; CDR3: CASSLMRQGVYEQYF
D: TRBD2; V: TRBV5-4; size: .; J: TRBJ2-7; DNA: TGTGCCAGCAGGTCCGGGACTAGCGGGGGTCCTACGAAGCAGTACTTC; CDR3: CASRSGTSGGPTKQYF
D: .; V: TRBV6-5; size: once; J: TRBJ2-7; DNA: TGTGCCAGCAGTTATAACAGAGCCGGCCACGAGCAGTACTTC; CDR3: CASSYNRAGHEQYF
D: .; V: TRBV5-1; size: .; J: TRBJ1-2; DNA: TGCGCCAGCAGCCCCGGGGGGGGGCCGAACTATGGCTACACCTTC; CDR3: CASSPGGGPNYGYTF
D: .; V: TRBV19; size: .; J: TRBJ1-2; DNA: TGTGCCAGTAGTCCTGTTACCTTC; CDR3: CASSPVTF
D: .; V: TRBV30; size: .; J: TRBJ2-1; DNA: TGTGCGACAGCCAGACTTCCCAATGAGCAGTTCTTC; CDR3: CATARLPNEQFF
D: TRBD1; V: TRBV7-2; size: .; J: TRBJ2-5; DNA: TGTGCCAGCAGCCTGAACAGGGGCCAAGAGACCCAGTACTTC; CDR3: CASSLNRGQETQYF
D: TRBD2; V: TRBV3-1/TRBV3-2; size: .; J: TRBJ2-1; DNA: TGTGCCAGCAGCCTAGCGGGGGACAATGAGCAGTTCTTC; CDR3: CASSLAGDNEQFF
D: TRBD1; V: TRBV4-3; size: once; J: TRBJ2-7; DNA: TGCGCCAGCAGCCAAGCAGTTAACAGGGGGCCGGAAGAGCAGTACTTC; CDR3: CASSQAVNRGPEEQYF
D: TRBD2; V: TRBV6-5; size: .; J: TRBJ2-7; DNA: TGTGCCAGCAGTTATAGCGGGCCCTACGAGCAGTACTTC; CDR3: CASSYSGPYEQYF
D: TRBD1; V: TRBV6-1; size: .; J: TRBJ1-2; DNA: TGTGCCAGCAGTGAACAAGGGACAGGAGGTGGCTACACCTTC; CDR3: CASSEQGTGGGYTF
D: TRBD1; V: TRBV12-5; size: .; J: TRBJ2-2; DNA: TGTGCTTCGCTGGAGACCCTCGGTTGGGACAGGGTACCCACCGGGGAGCTGTTTTTT; CDR3: CASLETLGWDRVPTGELFF
D: .; V: TRBV5-1; size: .; J: TRBJ1-6; DNA: TGCGCCAGCAGGGTTAGGCCAGGTAATTCACCCCTCCACTTT; CDR3: CASRVRPGNSPLHF
D: .; V: TRBV27; size: .; J: TRBJ2-5; DNA: TGTGCCAGCAGCCCGGGGGGCCGGCCCCAGTACTTC; CDR3: CASSPGGRPQYF
D: .; V: TRBV18; size: .; J: TRBJ1-1; DNA: TGTGCCAGCTCATCTTCTTACAGGGCCACTGAAGCTTTCTTT; CDR3: CASSSSYRATEAFF
D: .; V: TRBV5-1; size: .; J: TRBJ1-3; DNA: TGCGCCAGCAGCTTGGGGGGGCTGTCTGGAAACACCATATATTTT; CDR3: CASSLGGLSGNTIYF
D: .; V: TRBV19; size: .; J: TRBJ2-5; DNA: TGTGCCAGTAGTCCAGGAGAGACCCAGTACTTC; CDR3: CASSPGETQYF
D: TRBD1; V: TRBV14; size: .; J: TRBJ1-4; DNA: TGTGCCAGCAGCCAAGTTTTTGGGGCAGGGGGATATAATGAAAAACTGTTTTTT; CDR3: CASSQVFGAGGYNEKLFF
D: .; V: TRBV5-1; size: .; J: TRBJ2-5; DNA: TGCGCCAGCAGCTTGGCCCAGGGTTCGGAAGGGACCCAGTACTTC; CDR3: CASSLAQGSEGTQYF
D: TRBD1; V: TRBV5-4; size: .; J: TRBJ1-4; DNA: TGTGCCAGCAGCCATCGAATCGTGACAGGGGATGGATCAACTAATGAAAAACTGTTTTTT; CDR3: CASSHRIVTGDGSTNEKLFF
D: .; V: TRBV7-8; size: .; J: TRBJ1-5; DNA: TGTGCCAGCAGCACCCGGACAGAGATCGATCATCAGCCCCAGCATTTT; CDR3: CASSTRTEIDHQPQHF
D: TRBD2; V: TRBV5-1; size: .; J: TRBJ2-1; DNA: TGCGCCAGCAGCTTCGGGAGCGGGGGGGCGAATGAGCAGTTCTTC; CDR3: CASSFGSGGANEQFF